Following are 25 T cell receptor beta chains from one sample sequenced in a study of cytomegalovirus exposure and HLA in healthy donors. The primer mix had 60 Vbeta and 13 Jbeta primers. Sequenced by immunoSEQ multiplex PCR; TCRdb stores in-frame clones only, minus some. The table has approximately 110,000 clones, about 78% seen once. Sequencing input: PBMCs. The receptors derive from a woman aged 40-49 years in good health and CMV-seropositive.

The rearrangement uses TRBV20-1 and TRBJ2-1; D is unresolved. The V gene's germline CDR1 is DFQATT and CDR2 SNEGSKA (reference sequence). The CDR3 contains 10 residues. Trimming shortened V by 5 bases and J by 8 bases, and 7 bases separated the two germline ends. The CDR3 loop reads CSAVEYEQFF. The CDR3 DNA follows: TGCAGTGCTGTAGAGTATGAGCAGTTCTTC.

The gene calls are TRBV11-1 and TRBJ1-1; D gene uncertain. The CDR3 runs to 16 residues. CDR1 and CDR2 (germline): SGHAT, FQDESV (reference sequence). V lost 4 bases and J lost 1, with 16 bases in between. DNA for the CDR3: TGTGCCAGCAGCTCACGGGATCGGGGTAAGAACACTGAAGCTTTCTTT. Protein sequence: CASSSRDRGKNTEAFF.

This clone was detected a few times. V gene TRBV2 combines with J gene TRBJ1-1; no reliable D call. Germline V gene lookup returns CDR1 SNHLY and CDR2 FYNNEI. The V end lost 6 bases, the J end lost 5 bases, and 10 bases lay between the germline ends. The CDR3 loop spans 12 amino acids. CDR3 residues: CASRSLGTEAFF. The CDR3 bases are TGTGCCAGCAGGTCACTAGGGACTGAAGCTTTCTTT.

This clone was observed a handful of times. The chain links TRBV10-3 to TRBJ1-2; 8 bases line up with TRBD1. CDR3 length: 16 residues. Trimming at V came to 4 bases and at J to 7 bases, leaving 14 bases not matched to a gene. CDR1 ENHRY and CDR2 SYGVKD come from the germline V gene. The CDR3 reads CAISAPQGGAVGGYTF. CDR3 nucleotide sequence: TGTGCCATCAGTGCGCCACAGGGGGGCGCGGTAGGTGGCTACACCTTC.

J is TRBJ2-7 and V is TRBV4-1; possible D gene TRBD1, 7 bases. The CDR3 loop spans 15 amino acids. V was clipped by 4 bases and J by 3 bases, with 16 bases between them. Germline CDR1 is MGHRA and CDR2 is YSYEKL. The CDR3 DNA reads TGCGCCAGCAGCCCCGCGACAGGGACTTTCTACGAGCAGTACTTC. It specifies CASSPATGTFYEQYF.

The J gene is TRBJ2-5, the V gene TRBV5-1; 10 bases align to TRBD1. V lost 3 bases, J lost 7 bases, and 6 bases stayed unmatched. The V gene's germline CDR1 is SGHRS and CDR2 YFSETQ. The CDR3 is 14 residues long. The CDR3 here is CASSSGTGAGTQYF. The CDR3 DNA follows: TGCGCCAGCAGCTCAGGGACAGGGGCGGGGACCCAGTACTTC.

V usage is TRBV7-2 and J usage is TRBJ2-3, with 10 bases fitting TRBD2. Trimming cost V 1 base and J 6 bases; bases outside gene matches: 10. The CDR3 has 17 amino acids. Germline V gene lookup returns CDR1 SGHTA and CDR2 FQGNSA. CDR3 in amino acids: CASSLGPAGGPLDTQYF. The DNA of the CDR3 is TGTGCCAGCAGCTTAGGCCCAGCGGGGGGGCCTTTGGATACGCAGTATTTT. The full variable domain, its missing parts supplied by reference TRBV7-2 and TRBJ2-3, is GAGVSQSPSNKVTEKGKDVELRCDPISGHTALYWYRQSLGQGLEFLIYFQGNSAPDKSGLPSDRFSAERTGGSVSTLTIQRTQQEDSAVYLCASSLGPAGGPLDTQYFGPGTRLTVL.

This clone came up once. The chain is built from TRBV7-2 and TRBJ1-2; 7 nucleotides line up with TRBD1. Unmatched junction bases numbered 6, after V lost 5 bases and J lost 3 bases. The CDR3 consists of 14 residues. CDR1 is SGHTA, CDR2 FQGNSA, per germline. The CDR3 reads CASSNSGTDYGYTF. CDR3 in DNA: TGTGCCAGCAGCAACTCCGGGACAGACTATGGCTACACCTTC.

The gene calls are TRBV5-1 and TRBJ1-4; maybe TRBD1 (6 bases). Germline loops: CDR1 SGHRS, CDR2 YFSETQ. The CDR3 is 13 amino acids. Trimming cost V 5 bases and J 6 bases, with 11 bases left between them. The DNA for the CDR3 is TGCGCCAGCAGATCCGAGGGGGATGAAAAACTGTTTTTT. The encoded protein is CASRSEGDEKLFF.

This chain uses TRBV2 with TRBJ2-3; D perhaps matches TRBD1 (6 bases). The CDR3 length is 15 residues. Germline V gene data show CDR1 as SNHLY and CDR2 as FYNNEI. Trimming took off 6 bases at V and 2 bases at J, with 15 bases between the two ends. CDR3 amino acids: CASSAQGTDTDTQYF. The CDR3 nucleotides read TGTGCCAGCAGCGCACAGGGAACGGACACAGATACGCAGTATTTT. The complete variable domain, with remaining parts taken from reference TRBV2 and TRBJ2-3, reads EPEVTQTPSHQVTQMGQEVILRCVPISNHLYFYWYRQILGQKVEFLVSFYNNEISEKSEIFDDQFSVERPDGSNFTLKIRSTKLEDSAMYFCASSAQGTDTDTQYFGPGTRLTVL.

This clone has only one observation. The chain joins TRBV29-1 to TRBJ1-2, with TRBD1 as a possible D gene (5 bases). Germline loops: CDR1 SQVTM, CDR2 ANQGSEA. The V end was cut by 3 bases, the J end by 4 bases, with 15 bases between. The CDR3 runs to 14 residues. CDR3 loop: CSVERDSPGYGYTF. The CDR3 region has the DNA TGCAGCGTTGAGCGGGACTCTCCGGGCTATGGCTACACCTTC. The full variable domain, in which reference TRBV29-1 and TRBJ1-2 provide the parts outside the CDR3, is SAVISQKPSRDICQRGTSLTIQCQVDSQVTMMFWYRQQPGQSLTLIATANQGSEATYESGFVIDKFPISRPNLTFSTLTVSNMSPEDSSIYLCSVERDSPGYGYTFGSGTRLTVV.

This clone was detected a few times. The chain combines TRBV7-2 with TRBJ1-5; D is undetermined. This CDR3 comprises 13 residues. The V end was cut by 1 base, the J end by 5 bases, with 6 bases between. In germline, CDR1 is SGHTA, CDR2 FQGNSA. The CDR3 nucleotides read TGTGCCAGCAGCTTAGACAGCTATCAGCCCCAGCATTTT. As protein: CASSLDSYQPQHF.

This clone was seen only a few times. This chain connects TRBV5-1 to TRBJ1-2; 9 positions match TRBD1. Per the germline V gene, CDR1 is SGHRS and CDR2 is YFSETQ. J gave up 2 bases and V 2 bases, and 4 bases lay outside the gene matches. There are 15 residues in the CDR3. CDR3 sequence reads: CASSLQGAVNYGYTF. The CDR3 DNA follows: TGCGCCAGCAGCTTACAGGGGGCGGTAAACTATGGCTACACCTTC.

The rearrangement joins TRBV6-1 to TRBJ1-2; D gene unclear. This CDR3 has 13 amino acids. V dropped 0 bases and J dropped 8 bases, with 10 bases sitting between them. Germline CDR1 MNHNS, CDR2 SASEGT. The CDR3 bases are TGTGCCAGCAGTGAAGCGGGCCGAAGGGGCTACACCTTC. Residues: CASSEAGRRGYTF.

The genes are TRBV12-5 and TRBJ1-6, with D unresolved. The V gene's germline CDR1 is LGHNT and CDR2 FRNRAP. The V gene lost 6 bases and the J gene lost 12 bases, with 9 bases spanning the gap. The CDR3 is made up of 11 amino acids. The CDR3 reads CASGNEGPLHF. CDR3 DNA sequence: TGTGCTAGTGGGAATGAGGGACCCCTCCACTTT.

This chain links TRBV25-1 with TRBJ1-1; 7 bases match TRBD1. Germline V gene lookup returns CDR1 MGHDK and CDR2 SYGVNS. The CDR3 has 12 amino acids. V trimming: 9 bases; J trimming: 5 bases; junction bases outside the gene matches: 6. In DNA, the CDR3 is TGTGCCAGTCTCAGGGGGAATACTGAAGCTTTCTTT. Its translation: CASLRGNTEAFF.

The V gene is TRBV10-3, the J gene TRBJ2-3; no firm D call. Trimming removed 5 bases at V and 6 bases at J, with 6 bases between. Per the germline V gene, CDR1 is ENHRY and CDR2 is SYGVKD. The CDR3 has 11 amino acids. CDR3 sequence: CAISSRDTQYF. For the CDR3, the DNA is TGTGCCATCAGTTCCCGGGATACGCAGTATTTT.

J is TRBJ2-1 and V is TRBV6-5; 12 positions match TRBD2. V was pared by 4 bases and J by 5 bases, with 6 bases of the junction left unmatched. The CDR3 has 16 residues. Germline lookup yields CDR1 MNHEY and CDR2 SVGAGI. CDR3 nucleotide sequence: TGTGCCAGCAGTTCACCTCGGACTAGCGGGGACAATGAGCAGTTCTTC. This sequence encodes CASSSPRTSGDNEQFF.

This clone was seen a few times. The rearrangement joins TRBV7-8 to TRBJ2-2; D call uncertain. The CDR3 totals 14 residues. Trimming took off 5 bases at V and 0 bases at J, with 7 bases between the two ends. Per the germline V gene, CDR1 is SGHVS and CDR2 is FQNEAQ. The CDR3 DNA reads TGTGCCAGCAGCCTCGACACGAACACCGGGGAGCTGTTTTTT. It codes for CASSLDTNTGELFF.

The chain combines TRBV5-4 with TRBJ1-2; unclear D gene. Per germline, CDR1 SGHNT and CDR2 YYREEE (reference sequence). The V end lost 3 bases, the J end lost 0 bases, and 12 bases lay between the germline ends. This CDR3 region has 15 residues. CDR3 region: CASSSPGRSNYGYTF. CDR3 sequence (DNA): TGTGCCAGCAGCTCTCCTGGGCGCTCTAACTATGGCTACACCTTC.

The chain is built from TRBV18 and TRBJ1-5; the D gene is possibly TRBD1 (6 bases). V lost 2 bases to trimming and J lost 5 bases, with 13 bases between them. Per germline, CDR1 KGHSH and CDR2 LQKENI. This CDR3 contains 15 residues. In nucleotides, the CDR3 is TGTGCCAGCTCACCATCGGGGGGCCTCGATCAGCCCCAGCATTTT. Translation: CASSPSGGLDQPQHF.

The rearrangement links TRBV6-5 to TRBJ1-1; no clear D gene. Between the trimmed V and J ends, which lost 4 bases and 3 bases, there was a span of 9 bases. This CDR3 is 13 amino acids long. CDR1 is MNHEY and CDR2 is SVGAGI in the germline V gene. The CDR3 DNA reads TGTGCCAGCAGTTCTACCCGTTACACTGAAGCTTTCTTT. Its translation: CASSSTRYTEAFF.

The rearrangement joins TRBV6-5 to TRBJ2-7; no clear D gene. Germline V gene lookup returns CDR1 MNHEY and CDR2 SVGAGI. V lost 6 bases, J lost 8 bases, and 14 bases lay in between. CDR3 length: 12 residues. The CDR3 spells CASSQTLAKQYF. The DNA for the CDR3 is TGTGCCAGCAGCCAGACACTCGCCAAGCAGTACTTC.

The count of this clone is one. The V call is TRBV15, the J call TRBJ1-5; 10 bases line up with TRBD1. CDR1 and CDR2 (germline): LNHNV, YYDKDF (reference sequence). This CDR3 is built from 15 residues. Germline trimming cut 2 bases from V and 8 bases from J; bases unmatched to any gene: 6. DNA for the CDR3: TGTGCCACCAGCAGACAGGGGACAGGGGCAGAGCCCCAGCATTTT. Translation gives CATSRQGTGAEPQHF. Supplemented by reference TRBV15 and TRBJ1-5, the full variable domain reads DAMVIQNPRYQVTQFGKPVTLSCSQTLNHNVMYWYQQKSSQAPKLLFHYYDKDFNNEADTPDNFQSRRPNTSFCFLDIRSPGLGDTAMYLCATSRQGTGAEPQHFGDGTRLSIL.

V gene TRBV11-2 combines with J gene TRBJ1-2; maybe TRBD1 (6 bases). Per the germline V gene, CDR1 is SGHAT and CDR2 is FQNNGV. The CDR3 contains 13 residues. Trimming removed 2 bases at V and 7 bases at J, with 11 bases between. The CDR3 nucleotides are TGTGCCAGCAGCTTAAGGGGGGGGCGTGGCTACACCTTC. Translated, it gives CASSLRGGRGYTF.